This record covers a single T cell receptor (beta chain). The assay was immunoSEQ multiplex PCR, and TCRdb's table has in-frame clones only and misses some. The sample shows roughly 600,000 clones, 95% to 98% of them seen only once. The data originate from a study of shared clonotypes between healthy human individuals. Overall study context: The plates for each donor numbered three CD4 naive, three CD4 memory, two CD8 naive and one CD8 memory.

It was CD45RO-negative cells, positively selected for CCR7, that made up naive CD8 cells, with terminally differentiated effector memory CD45RA+ cells excluded. Germline CDR1 reads LGHNA; CDR2 reads YSLEER. The CDR3 has 17 residues. The V and J ends lost 0 bases and 3 bases respectively, with 18 bases between them. What was sequenced was naive CD8+ T cells sorted from blood. The clonotype comes from a man younger than 45 in good health. The V and J genes are TRBV4-3 and TRBJ2-7; D may match TRBD1 or TRBD2 (5 bases each). CDR3 sequence (DNA): TGCGCCAGCAGCCAAGATGGGGGTTTAGGACGGAGCTACGAGCAGTACTTC. It specifies CASSQDGGLGRSYEQYF.